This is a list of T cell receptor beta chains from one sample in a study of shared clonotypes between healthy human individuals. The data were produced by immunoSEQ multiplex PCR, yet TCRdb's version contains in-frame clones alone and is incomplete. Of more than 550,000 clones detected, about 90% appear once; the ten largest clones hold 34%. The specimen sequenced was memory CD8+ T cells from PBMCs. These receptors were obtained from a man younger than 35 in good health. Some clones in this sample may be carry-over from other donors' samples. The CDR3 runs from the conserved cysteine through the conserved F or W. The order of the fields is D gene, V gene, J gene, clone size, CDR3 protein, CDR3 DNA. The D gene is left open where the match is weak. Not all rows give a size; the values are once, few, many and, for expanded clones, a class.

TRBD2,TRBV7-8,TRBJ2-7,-,CASSLLLAGLSSYEQYF,TGTGCCAGCAGCTTGTTACTAGCGGGACTCAGTTCCTACGAGCAGTACTTC
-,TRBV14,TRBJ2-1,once,CASSQGVSAGPYNEQFF,TGTGCCAGCAGCCAAGGTGTATCGGCGGGACCGTACAATGAGCAGTTCTTC
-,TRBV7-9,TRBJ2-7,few,CASSHLGGAPHEQYF,TGTGCCAGCAGCCACCTGGGGGGGGCTCCGCACGAGCAGTACTTC
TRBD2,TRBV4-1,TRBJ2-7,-,CASSQGGTSGAYEQYF,TGCGCCAGCAGCCAAGGAGGGACTAGCGGCGCCTACGAGCAGTACTTC
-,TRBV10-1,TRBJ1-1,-,CTSSATLNTEAFF,TGCACCAGCAGCGCAACCTTGAACACTGAAGCTTTCTTT
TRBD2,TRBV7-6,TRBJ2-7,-,CASSLGTSGINEQYF,TGTGCCAGCAGCTTAGGGACTAGCGGGATTAACGAGCAGTACTTC
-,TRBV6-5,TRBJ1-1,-,CASSYSAGGSGAFF,TGTGCCAGCAGTTACTCGGCGGGGGGTAGTGGAGCTTTCTTT
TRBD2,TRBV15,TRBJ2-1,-,CATSRDRGVTYNEQFF,TGTGCCACCAGCAGAGATCGGGGGGTCACCTACAATGAGCAGTTCTTC
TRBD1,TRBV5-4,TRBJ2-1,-,CASSWRTGSYNEQFF,TGTGCCAGCAGCTGGAGGACAGGCTCCTACAATGAGCAGTTCTTC
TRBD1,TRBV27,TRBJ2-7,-,CATKDRGHVYEQYF,TGTGCCACCAAGGACAGGGGGCATGTTTACGAGCAGTACTTC
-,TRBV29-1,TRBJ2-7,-,CSVVHSSYEQYF,TGCAGCGTTGTACACAGCTCCTACGAGCAGTACTTC
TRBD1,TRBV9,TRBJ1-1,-,CASSGQGSPEAFF,TGTGCCAGCAGCGGACAGGGGTCGCCTGAAGCTTTCTTT
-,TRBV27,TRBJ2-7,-,CASQWTGVSSYEQYF,TGTGCCAGCCAGTGGACGGGGGTCTCTTCCTACGAGCAGTACTTC
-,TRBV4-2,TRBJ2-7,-,CASSQVLSYEQYF,TGTGCCAGCAGCCAAGTATTGAGCTACGAGCAGTACTTC
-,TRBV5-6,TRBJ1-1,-,CASSPAGAGTEAFF,TGTGCCAGCAGCCCGGCAGGGGCCGGCACTGAAGCTTTCTTT
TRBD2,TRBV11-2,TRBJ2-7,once,CASSSAGDNRPYEQYF,TGTGCCAGCAGCTCGGCGGGAGACAATCGTCCCTACGAGCAGTACTTC
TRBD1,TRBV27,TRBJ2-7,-,CASSTTGGLGYEQYF,TGTGCCAGCAGTACTACAGGGGGCCTTGGCTACGAGCAGTACTTC
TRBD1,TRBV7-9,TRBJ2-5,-,CASSPDSDRGETQYF,TGTGCCAGCAGCCCAGATAGCGACAGGGGAGAGACCCAGTACTTC
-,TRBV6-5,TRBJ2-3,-,CASSYSRARADTQYF,TGTGCCAGCAGTTACTCCCGGGCCAGGGCAGATACGCAGTATTTT
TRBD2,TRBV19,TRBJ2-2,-,CASTPLAGGTGELFF,TGTGCCAGTACCCCACTAGCGGGAGGCACCGGGGAGCTGTTTTTT
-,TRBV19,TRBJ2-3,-,CATLGVADTQYF,TGTGCCACCCTTGGGGTCGCAGATACGCAGTATTTT
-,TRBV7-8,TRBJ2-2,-,CASSLVYGVGTGELFF,TGTGCCAGCAGCTTAGTCTACGGAGTTGGAACCGGGGAGCTGTTTTTT
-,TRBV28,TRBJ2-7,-,CASSAARPSYEQYF,TGTGCCAGCAGTGCAGCCCGGCCTTCCTACGAGCAGTACTTC
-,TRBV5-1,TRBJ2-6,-,CASSLDIRRRAGANVLTF,TGCGCCAGCAGCTTGGATATTAGGCGCAGGGCTGGGGCCAACGTCCTGACTTTC
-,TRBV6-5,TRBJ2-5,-,CASSEGTSPETQYF,TGTGCCAGCAGTGAAGGTACTAGTCCCGAGACCCAGTACTTC
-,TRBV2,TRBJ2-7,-,CASSEIHPGSYEQYF,TGTGCCAGCAGTGAAATCCACCCTGGCTCCTACGAGCAGTACTTC
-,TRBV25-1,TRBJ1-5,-,CASSVGTDNQPQHF,TGTGCCAGCAGTGTGGGTACAGACAATCAGCCCCAGCATTTT
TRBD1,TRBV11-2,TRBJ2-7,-,CASSLIGTGEFYEQYF,TGTGCCAGCAGCTTAATCGGGACAGGGGAATTCTACGAGCAGTACTTC
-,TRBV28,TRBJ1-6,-,CASSPGLLNSPLHF,TGTGCCAGCAGTCCGGGACTGCTTAATTCACCCCTCCACTTT
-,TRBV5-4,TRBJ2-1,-,CASSLGGDEQFF,TGTGCCAGCAGCTTGGGGGGAGATGAGCAGTTCTTC
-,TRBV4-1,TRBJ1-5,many,CASSQDSTTGSIQPQHF,TGCGCCAGCAGCCAAGATTCCACCACGGGTTCGATTCAGCCCCAGCATTTT
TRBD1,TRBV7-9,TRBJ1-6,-,CASALGQGRSPLHF,TGTGCCAGCGCCTTGGGACAGGGAAGATCACCCCTCCACTTT
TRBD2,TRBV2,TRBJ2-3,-,CASSERLAGGRKDTQYF,TGTGCCAGCAGTGAGAGACTAGCGGGAGGGCGTAAAGATACGCAGTATTTT
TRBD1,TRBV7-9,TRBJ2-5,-,CASTLGQAKQETQYF,TGTGCCAGCACCTTGGGACAGGCCAAACAAGAGACCCAGTACTTC
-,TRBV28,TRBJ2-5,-,CASSPGGETQYF,TGTGCCAGCAGTCCAGGGGGGGAGACCCAGTACTTC
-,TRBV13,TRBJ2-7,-,CASSLGSEGHEQYF,TGTGCCAGCAGCTTAGGAAGTGAGGGCCACGAGCAGTACTTC
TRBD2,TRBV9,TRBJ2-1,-,CASSVETSGRENEQFF,TGTGCCAGCAGCGTAGAGACTAGCGGGAGGGAAAATGAGCAGTTCTTC
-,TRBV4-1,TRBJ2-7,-,CASSQDLWREVDEQYF,TGCGCCAGCAGCCAAGATCTTTGGCGGGAAGTTGACGAGCAGTACTTC
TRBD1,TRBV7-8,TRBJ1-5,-,CASSPVEGAQPQHF,TGTGCCAGCAGCCCCGTTGAGGGGGCTCAGCCCCAGCATTTT
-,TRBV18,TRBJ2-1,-,CASSPFGDIANNEQFF,TGTGCCAGCTCCCCGTTCGGGGATATCGCCAACAATGAGCAGTTCTTC
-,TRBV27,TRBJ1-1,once,CASGLLAYTEAFF,TGTGCCAGCGGTCTTCTGGCGTACACTGAAGCTTTCTTT
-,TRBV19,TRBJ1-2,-,CASSLPGRSYGYTF,TGTGCCAGTAGTCTCCCAGGGAGGAGCTATGGCTACACCTTC
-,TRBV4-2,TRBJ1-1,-,CASSPLRFQSNTEAFF,TGTGCCAGCAGCCCCCTCAGGTTCCAGTCGAACACTGAAGCTTTCTTT
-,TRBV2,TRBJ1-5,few,CASRYSNQPQHF,TGTGCCAGCAGGTATAGCAATCAGCCCCAGCATTTT
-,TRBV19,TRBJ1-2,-,CASSIDLGGLGYGYTF,TGTGCCAGTAGTATAGATCTTGGAGGATTGGGCTATGGCTACACCTTC
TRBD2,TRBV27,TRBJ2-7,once,CASSSSGSRYEQYF,TGTGCCAGCAGTTCTAGCGGGAGTCGGTACGAGCAGTACTTC
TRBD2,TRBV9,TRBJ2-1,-,CASSVGWREARNEQFF,TGTGCCAGCAGCGTAGGTTGGCGGGAGGCCCGGAATGAGCAGTTCTTC
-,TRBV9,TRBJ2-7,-,CASSPRGNRYEQYF,TGTGCCAGCAGCCCTCGAGGGAATAGGTACGAGCAGTACTTC
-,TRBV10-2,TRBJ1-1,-,CASRQYRVPEAFF,TGCGCCAGCAGACAGTACAGGGTTCCTGAAGCTTTCTTT